This T cell receptor beta chain emerged from a study of human T cells and chemical hapten exposure. Study as a whole: Patch testing placed 0.01% DPC on the upper back, with readings at 6 days. Study-level findings and limits: Positive correlation was observed between PT1 expanded TCR counts and patch test score.

V trimming: 3 bases; J trimming: 6 bases; junction bases outside the gene matches: 9. Germline V gene sequence: CDR1 SGHNT, CDR2 YYREEE (reference sequence). The CDR3 is 15 residues long. A note on this clonotype: Antigen: not known.

Time point defined: patch test 1, 2 weeks after DPC sensitization. Treatment denoted: therapeutic diphenylcyclopropenone sensitization with weekly scalp DPC. TCRdb re-analysed the RACE reads in MiXCR, keeping a single row per CDR3 protein. This sample yields 80,000 to 95,000 distinct CDR3 sequences, of which roughly 10% are seen a single time; around 4.2% belongs to the top ten. The TCR originated in a woman aged 45-65 years with alopecia areata. Some clones in this sample may be carry-over from other donors' samples. The material sequenced was whole blood, taken in connection with sensitization to the hapten diphenylcyclopropenone (DPC). This rearrangement joins TRBV5-4 to TRBJ2-3; TRBD2 aligns across 8 bases. This chain's CDR3 is CASSSGGAMVDTQYF. The CDR3 DNA sequence: TGTGCCAGCAGCTCCGGGGGGGCTATGGTGGATACGCAGTATTTT. The whole variable domain, remainder taken from reference TRBV5-4 and TRBJ2-3, is ETGVTQSPTHLIKTRGQQVTLRCSSQSGHNTVSWYQQALGQGPQFIFQYYREEENGRGNFPPRFSGLQFPNYSSELNVNALELDDSALYLCASSSGGAMVDTQYFGPGTRLTVL.